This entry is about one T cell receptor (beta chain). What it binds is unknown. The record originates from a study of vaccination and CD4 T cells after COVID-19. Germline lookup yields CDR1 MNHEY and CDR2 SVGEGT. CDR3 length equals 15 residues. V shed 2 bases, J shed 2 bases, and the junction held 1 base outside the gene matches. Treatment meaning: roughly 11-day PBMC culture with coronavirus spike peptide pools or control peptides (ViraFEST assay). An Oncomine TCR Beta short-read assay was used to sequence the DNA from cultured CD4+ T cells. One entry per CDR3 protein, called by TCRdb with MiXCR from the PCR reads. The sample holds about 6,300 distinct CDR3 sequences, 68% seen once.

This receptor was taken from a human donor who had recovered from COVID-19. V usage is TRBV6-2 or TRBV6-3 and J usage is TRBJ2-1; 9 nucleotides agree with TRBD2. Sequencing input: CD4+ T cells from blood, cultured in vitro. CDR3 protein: CASSYGGGAYNEQFF. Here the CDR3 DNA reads TGTGCCAGCAGTTACGGCGGGGGGGCCTACAATGAGCAGTTCTTC.